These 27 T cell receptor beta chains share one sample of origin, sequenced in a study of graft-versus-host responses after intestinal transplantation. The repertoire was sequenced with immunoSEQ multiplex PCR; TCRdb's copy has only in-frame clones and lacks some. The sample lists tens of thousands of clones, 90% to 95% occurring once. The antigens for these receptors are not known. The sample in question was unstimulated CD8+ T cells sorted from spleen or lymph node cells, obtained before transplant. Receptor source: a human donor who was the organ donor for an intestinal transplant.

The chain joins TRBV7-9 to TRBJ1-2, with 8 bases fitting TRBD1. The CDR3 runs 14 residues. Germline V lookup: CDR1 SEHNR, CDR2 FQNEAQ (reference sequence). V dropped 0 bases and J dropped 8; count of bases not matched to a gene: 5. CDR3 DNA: TGTGCCAGCAGCTTAGCGGCAGGGGGCCGCGGCTACACCTTC. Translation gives CASSLAAGGRGYTF. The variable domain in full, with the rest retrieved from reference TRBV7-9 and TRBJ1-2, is DTGVSQNPRHKITKRGQNVTFRCDPISEHNRLYWYRQTLGQGPEFLTYFQNEAQLEKSRLLSDRFSAERPKGSFSTLEIQRTEQGDSAMYLCASSLAAGGRGYTFGSGTRLTVV.

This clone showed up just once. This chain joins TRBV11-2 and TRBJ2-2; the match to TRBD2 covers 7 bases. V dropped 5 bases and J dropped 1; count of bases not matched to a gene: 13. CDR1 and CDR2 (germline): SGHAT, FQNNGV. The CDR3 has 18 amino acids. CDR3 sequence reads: CASSPGRLAVMNTGELFF. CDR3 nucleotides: TGTGCCAGCAGCCCCGGTAGGCTAGCGGTCATGAACACCGGGGAGCTGTTTTTT.

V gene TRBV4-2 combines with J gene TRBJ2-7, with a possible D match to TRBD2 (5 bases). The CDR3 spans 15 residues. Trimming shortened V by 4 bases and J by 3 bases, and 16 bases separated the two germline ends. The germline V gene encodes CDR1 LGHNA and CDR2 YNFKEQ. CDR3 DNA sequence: TGTGCCAGCAGCCTCCGGGATTCCGATCTCTACGAGCAGTACTTC. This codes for CASSLRDSDLYEQYF.

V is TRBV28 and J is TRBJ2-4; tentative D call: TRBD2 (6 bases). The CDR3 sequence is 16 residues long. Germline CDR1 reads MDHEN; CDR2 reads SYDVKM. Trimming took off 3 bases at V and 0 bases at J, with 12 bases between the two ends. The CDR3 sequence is CASSLEGLLAKNIQYF. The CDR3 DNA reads TGTGCCAGCAGTTTGGAGGGGCTACTAGCCAAAAACATTCAGTACTTC.

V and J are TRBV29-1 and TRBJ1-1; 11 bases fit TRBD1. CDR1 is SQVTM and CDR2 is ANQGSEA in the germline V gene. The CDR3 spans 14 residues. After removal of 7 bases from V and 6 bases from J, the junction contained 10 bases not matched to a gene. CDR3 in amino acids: CSGGLGQGGPEAFF. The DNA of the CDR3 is TGCAGCGGCGGATTGGGACAGGGGGGCCCTGAAGCTTTCTTT.

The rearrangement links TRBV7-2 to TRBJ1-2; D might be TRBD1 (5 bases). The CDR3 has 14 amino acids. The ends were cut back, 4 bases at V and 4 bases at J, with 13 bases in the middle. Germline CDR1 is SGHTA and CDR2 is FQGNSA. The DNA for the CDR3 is TGTGCCAGCAGCTGGCCCTGGGGCGCCTATGGCTACACCTTC. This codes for CASSWPWGAYGYTF. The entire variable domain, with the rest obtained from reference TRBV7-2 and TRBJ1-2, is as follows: GAGVSQSPSNKVTEKGKDVELRCDPISGHTALYWYRQSLGQGLEFLIYFQGNSAPDKSGLPSDRFSAERTGGSVSTLTIQRTQQEDSAVYLCASSWPWGAYGYTFGSGTRLTVV.

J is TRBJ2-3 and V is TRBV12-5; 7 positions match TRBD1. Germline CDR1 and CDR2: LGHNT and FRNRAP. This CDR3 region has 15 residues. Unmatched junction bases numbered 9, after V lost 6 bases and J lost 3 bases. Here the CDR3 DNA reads TGTGCTAGTGGACCGCACAGGGGCCTGACAGATACGCAGTATTTT. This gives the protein CASGPHRGLTDTQYF.

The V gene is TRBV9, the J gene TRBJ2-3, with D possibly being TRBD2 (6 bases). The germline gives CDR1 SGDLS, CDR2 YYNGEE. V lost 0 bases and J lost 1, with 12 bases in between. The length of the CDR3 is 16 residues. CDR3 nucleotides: TGTGCCAGCAGCGTAGTGGAGGGTAAGGGCACAGATACGCAGTATTTT. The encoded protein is CASSVVEGKGTDTQYF.

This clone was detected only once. The CDR3 DNA reads TGTGCCAGCAGCTTTGAAGGACAGGTGGCCACCGGGGAGCTGTTTTTT. Its translation: CASSFEGQVATGELFF. The gene calls are TRBV13 and TRBJ2-2, with 7 bases lining up with TRBD1. This CDR3 region has 16 residues. With 3 bases clipped from V and 4 bases from J, the junction kept 8 bases outside the gene matches. The V gene's germline CDR1 is PRHDT and CDR2 FYEKMQ (reference sequence).

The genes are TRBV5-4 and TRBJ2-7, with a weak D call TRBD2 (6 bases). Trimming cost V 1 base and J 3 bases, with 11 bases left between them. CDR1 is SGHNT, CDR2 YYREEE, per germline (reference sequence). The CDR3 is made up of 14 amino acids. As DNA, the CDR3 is TGTGCCAGCAGCTTGCGAGTGGGGGGCTACGAGCAGTACTTC. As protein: CASSLRVGGYEQYF. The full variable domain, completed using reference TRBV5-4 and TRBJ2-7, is ETGVTQSPTHLIKTRGQQVTLRCSSQSGHNTVSWYQQALGQGPQFIFQYYREEENGRGNFPPRFSGLQFPNYSSELNVNALELDDSALYLCASSLRVGGYEQYFGPGTRLTVT.

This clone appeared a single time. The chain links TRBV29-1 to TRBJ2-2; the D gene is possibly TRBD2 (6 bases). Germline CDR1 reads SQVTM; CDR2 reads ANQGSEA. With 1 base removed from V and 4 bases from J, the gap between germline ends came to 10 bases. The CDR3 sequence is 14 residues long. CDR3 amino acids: CSVEAGVGTGELFF. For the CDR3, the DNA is TGCAGCGTTGAAGCGGGGGTGGGCACCGGGGAGCTGTTTTTT.

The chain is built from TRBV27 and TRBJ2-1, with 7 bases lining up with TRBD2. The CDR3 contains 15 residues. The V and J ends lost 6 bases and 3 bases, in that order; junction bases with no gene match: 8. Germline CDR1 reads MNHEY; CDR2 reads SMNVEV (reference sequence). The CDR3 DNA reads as TGTGCCAGCAGCACGACTAGCCCGGACTACAATGAGCAGTTCTTC. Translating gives CASSTTSPDYNEQFF.

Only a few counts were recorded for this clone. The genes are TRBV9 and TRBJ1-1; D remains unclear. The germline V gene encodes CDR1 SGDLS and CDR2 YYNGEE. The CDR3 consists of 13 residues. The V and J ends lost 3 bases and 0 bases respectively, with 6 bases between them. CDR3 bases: TGTGCCAGCAGCGATACAGTGAACACTGAAGCTTTCTTT. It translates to CASSDTVNTEAFF.

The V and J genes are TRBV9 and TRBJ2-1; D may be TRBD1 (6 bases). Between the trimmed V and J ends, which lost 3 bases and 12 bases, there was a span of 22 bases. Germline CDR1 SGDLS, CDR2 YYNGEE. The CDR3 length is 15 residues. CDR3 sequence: CASSALGDIDIPQFF. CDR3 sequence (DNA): TGTGCCAGCAGCGCCTTGGGGGACATAGATATCCCGCAGTTCTTC.

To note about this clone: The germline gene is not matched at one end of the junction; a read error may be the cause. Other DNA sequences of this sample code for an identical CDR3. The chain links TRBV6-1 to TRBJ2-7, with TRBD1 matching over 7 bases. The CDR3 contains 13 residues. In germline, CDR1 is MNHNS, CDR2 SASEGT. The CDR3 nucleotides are TGTGCCAGCAATACCCTGGGACAGCCCGAGCAGTACTTT. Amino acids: CASNTLGQPEQYF.

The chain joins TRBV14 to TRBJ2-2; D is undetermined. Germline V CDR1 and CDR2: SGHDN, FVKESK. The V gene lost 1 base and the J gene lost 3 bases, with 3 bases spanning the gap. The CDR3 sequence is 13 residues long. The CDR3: CASSQAYTGELFF. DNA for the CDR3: TGTGCCAGCAGCCAAGCATACACCGGGGAGCTGTTTTTT.

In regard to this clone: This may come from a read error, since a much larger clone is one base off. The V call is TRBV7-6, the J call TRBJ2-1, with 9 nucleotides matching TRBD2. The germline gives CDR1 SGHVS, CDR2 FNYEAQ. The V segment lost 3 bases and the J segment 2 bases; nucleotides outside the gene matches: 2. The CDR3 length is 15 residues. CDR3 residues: CASSFLAGAYNEQFF. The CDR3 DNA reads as TGTGCCAGCAGCTTTTTAGCGGGAGCCTACAATGAGCAGTTCTTC.

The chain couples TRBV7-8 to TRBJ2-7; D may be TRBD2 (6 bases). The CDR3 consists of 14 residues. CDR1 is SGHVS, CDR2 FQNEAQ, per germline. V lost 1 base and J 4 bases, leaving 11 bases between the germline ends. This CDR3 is CASSLVGGGYEQYF. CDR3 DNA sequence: TGTGCCAGCAGCTTAGTGGGGGGAGGTTACGAGCAGTACTTC.

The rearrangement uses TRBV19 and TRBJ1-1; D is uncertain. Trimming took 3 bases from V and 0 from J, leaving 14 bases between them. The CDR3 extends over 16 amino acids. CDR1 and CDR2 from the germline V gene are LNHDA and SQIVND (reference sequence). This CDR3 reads CASSIDSNVMNTEAFF. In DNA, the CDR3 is TGTGCCAGTAGTATTGACTCTAACGTAATGAACACTGAAGCTTTCTTT.

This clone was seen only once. CDR3 bases: TGTGCCAGCAGCCGAAGCGGGAAAGAGGCGAATGAGCAGTTCTTC. Translating it yields CASSRSGKEANEQFF. The chain links TRBV7-9 to TRBJ2-1, with 7 nucleotides matching TRBD2. The V gene's germline CDR1 is SEHNR and CDR2 FQNEAQ (reference sequence). After removal of 5 bases from V and 7 bases from J, the junction contained 11 bases not matched to a gene. The CDR3 contains 15 residues. Full variable domain (outside the CDR3, taken from reference TRBV7-9 and TRBJ2-1): DTGVSQNPRHKITKRGQNVTFRCDPISEHNRLYWYRQTLGQGPEFLTYFQNEAQLEKSRLLSDRFSAERPKGSFSTLEIQRTEQGDSAMYLCASSRSGKEANEQFFGPGTRLTVL.

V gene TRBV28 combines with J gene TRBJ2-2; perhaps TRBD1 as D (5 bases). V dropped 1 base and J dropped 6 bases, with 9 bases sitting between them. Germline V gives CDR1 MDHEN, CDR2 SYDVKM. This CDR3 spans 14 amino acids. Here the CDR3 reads CASSLSIQAGELFF. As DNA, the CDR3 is TGTGCCAGCAGTTTATCGATACAGGCCGGGGAGCTGTTTTTT.

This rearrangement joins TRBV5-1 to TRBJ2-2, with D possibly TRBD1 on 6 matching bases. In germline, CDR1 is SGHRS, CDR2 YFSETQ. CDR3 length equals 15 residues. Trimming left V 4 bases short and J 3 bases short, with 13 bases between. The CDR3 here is CASSPGQPYTGELFF. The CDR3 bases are TGCGCCAGCAGCCCGGGACAACCCTACACCGGGGAGCTGTTTTTT.

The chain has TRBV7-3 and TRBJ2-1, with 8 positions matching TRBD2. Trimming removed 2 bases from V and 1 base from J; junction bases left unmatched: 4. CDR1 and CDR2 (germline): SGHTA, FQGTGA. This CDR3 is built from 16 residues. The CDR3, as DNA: TGTGCCAGCAGCTTAGGCGGCGGGAGGTCCTACAATGAGCAGTTCTTC. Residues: CASSLGGGRSYNEQFF.

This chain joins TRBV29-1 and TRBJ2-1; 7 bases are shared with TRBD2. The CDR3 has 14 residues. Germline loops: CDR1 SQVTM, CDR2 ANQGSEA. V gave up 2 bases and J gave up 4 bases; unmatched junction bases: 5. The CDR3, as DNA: TGCAGCGTTGAACCCGATAGCGGGTACAATGAGCAGTTCTTC. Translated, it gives CSVEPDSGYNEQFF.

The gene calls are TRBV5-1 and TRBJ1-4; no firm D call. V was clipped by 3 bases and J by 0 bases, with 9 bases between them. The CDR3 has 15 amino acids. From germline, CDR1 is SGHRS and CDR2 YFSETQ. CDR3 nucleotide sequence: TGCGCCAGCAGCTATACAGCTGCAACTAATGAAAAACTGTTTTTT. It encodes CASSYTAATNEKLFF.

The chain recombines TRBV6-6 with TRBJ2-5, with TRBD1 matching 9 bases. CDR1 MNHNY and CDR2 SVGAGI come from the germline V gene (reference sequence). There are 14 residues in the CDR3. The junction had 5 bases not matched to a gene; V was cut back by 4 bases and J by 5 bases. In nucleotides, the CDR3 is TGTGCCAGCAGTTTAACAGGGGGCGGGGAGACCCAGTACTTC. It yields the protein CASSLTGGGETQYF.

CDR3 sequence (DNA): TGTGCCAGCAGTTTAGCAGGGGACACTGAAGCTTTCTTT. It translates to CASSLAGDTEAFF. The chain has TRBV28 and TRBJ1-1; D possibly corresponds to TRBD1 (6 bases). The germline CDR1 and CDR2 sequences are MDHEN and SYDVKM. Trimming stripped 2 bases from V and 3 bases from J, with 7 bases between. The CDR3 runs 13 residues.